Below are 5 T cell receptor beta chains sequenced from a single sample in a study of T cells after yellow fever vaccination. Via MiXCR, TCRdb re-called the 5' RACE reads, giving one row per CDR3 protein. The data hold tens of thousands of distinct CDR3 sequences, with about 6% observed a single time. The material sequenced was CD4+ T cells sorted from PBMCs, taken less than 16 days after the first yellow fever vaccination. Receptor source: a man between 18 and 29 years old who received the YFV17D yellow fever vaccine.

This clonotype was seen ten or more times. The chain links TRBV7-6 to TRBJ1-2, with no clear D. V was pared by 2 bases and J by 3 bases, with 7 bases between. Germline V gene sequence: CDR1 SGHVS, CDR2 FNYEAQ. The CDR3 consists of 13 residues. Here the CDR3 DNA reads TGTGCCAGCAGCTTACAGAGCTACTATGGCTACACCTTC. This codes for CASSLQSYYGYTF.

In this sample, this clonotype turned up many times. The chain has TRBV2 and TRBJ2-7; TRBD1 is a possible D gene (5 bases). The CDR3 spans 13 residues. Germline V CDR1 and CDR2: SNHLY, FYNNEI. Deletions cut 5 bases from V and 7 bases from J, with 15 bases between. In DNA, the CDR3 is TGTGCCAGCAGTATTACAGGATCTTGGGAGCAGTACGTC. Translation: CASSITGSWEQYV.

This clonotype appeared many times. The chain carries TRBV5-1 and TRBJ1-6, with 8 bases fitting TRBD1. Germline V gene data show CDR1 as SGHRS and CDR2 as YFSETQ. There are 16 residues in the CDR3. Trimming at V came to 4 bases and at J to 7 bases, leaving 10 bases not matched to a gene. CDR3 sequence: CASSLRGPVTNSPLHF. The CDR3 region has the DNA TGCGCCAGCAGCCTCAGGGGGCCGGTTACGAATTCACCCCTCCACTTT.

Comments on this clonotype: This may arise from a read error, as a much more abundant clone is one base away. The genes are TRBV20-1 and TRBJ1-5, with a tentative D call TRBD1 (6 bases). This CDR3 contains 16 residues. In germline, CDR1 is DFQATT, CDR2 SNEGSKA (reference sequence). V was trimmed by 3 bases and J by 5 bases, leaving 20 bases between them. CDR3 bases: TGCAGTGCTAGTCCTAGGTGGGGGCGCTCCCATCAGCCCCAGCATTTT. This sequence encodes CSASPRWGRSHQPQHF.

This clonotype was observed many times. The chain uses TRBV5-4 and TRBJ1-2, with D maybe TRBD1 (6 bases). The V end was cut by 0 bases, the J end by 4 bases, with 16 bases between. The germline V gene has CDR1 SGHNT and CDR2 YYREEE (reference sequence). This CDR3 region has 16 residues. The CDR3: CASSLAAGGGFYGYTF. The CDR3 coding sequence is TGTGCCAGCAGCTTGGCCGCGGGAGGGGGATTCTATGGCTACACCTTC. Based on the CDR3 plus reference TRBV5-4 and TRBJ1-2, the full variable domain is ETGVTQSPTHLIKTRGQQVTLRCSSQSGHNTVSWYQQALGQGPQFIFQYYREEENGRGNFPPRFSGLQFPNYSSELNVNALELDDSALYLCASSLAAGGGFYGYTFGSGTRLTVV.